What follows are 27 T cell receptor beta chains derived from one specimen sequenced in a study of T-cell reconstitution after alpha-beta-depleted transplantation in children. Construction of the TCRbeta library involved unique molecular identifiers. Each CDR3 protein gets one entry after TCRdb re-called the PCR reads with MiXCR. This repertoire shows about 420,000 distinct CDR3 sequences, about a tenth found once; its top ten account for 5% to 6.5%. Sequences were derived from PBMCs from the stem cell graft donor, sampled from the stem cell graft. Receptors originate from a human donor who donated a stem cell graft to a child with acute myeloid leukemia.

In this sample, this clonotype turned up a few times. CDR3 nucleotide sequence: TGCAGCGTATCTATTTTGAACGGAGGGGCCGAGCAGTACTTC. Translating it yields CSVSILNGGAEQYF. The V gene is TRBV29-1, the J gene TRBJ2-7; tentative D call: TRBD2 (6 bases). Trimming shortened V by 6 bases and J by 6 bases, and 21 bases separated the two germline ends. CDR1 SQVTM and CDR2 ANQGSEA come from the germline V gene. The CDR3 is 14 residues long.

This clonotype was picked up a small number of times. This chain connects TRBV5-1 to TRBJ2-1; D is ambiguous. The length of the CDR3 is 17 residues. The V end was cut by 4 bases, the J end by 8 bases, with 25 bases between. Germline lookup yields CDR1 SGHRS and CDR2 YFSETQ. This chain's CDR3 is CASSHDGWQDLRDEQFF. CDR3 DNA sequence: TGCGCCAGCAGCCACGACGGGTGGCAAGATCTCCGCGATGAGCAGTTCTTC.

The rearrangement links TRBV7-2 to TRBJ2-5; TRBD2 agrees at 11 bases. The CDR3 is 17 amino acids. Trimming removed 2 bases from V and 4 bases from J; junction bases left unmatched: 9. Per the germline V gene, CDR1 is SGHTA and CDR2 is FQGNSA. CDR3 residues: CASSLSPPTSGAETQYF. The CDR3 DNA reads TGTGCCAGCAGCTTATCCCCTCCGACTAGCGGGGCAGAGACCCAGTACTTC.

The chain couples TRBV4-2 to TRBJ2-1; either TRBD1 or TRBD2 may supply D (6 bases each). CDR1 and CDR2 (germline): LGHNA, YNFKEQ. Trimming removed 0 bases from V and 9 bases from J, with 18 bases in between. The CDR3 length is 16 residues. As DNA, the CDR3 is TGTGCCAGCAGCCAAGAGGATCCGGGGGCCGCGCCTGAGCAGTTCTTC. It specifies CASSQEDPGAAPEQFF.

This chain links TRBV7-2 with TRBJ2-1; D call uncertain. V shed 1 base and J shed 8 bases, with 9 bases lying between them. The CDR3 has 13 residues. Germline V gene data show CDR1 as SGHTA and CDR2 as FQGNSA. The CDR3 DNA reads TGTGCCAGCAGCTTAGTTCGGAGCCATGAGCAGTTCTTC. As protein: CASSLVRSHEQFF.

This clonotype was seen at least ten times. CDR3 DNA sequence: TGCAGCGTTGAAGCGGGGATCTGGGGGGGCACAGATACGCAGTATTTT. Translation: CSVEAGIWGGTDTQYF. The chain joins TRBV29-1 to TRBJ2-3, with a possible D match to TRBD2 (6 bases). Trimming pared 1 base from V and 1 base from J, leaving 15 bases between. The CDR3 is made up of 16 amino acids. The germline V gene has CDR1 SQVTM and CDR2 ANQGSEA.

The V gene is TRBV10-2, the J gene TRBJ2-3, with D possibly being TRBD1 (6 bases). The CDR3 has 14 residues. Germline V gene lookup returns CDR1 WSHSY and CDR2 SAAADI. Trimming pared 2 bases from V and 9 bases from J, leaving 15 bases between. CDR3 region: CASSEAGDRSTQYF. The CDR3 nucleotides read TGCGCCAGCAGTGAGGCTGGCGACAGGTCAACGCAGTATTTT.

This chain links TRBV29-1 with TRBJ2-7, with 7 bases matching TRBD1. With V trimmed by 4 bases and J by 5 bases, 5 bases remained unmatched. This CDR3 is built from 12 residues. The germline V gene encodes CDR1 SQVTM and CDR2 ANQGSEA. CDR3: CSVVTGVHEQYV. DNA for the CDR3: TGCAGCGTTGTAACAGGGGTCCACGAGCAGTACGTC.

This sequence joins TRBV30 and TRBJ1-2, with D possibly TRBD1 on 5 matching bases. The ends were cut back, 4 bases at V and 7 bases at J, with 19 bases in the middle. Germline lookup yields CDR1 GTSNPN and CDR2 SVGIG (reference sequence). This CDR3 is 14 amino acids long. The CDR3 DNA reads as TGTGCCTGGATTTACGGGACCGCGATAGGTGGCTACACCTTC. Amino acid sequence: CAWIYGTAIGGYTF. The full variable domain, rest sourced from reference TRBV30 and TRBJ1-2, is SQTIHQWPATLVQPVGSPLSLECTVEGTSNPNLYWYRQAAGRGLQLLFYSVGIGQISSEVPQNLSASRPQDRQFILSSKKLLLSDSGFYLCAWIYGTAIGGYTFGSGTRLTVV.

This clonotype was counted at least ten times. In DNA form, the CDR3 reads TGTGCCAGCAGTTACCGGGACAGGGGCAATGAGCAGTTCTTC. It specifies CASSYRDRGNEQFF. This chain joins TRBV6-2 or TRBV6-3 and TRBJ2-1; 10 positions agree with TRBD1. The germline V gene encodes CDR1 MNHEY and CDR2 SVGEGT. CDR3 length: 14 amino acids. V lost 2 bases to trimming and J lost 6 bases; unmatched junction nucleotides: 1.

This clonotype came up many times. DNA of the CDR3: TGTGCCAGCAGAGGGAAAGTGGGAGAGACCCAGTACTTC. Translated, it gives CASRGKVGETQYF. The V and J genes are TRBV21-1 and TRBJ2-5; the D call TRBD1 from the table was never checked on the DNA. TRBV21-1 is flagged as a pseudogene. The CDR3 contains 13 residues.

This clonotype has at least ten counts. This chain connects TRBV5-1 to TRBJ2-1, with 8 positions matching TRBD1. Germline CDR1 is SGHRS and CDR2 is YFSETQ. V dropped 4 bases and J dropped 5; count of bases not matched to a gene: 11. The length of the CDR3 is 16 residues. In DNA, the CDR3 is TGCGCCAGCAGCGTGGATGGACAGGGTACCCACAATGAGCAGTTCTTC. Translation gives CASSVDGQGTHNEQFF.

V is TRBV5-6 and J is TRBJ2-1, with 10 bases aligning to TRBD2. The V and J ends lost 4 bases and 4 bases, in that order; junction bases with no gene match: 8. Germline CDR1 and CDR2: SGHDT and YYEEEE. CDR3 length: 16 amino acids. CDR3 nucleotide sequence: TGTGCCAGCAGCAAACGGACTAGCGGTATTTACAATGAGCAGTTCTTC. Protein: CASSKRTSGIYNEQFF. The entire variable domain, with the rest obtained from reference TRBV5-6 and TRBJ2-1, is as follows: DAGVTQSPTHLIKTRGQQVTLRCSPKSGHDTVSWYQQALGQGPQFIFQYYEEEERQRGNFPDRFSGHQFPNYSSELNVNALLLGDSALYLCASSKRTSGIYNEQFFGPGTRLTVL.

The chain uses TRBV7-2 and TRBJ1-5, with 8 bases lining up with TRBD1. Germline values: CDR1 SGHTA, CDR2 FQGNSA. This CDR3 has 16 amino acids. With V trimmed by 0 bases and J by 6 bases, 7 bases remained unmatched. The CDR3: CASSLAVQGASQPQHF. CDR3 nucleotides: TGTGCCAGCAGCTTAGCCGTGCAGGGGGCAAGTCAGCCCCAGCATTTT.

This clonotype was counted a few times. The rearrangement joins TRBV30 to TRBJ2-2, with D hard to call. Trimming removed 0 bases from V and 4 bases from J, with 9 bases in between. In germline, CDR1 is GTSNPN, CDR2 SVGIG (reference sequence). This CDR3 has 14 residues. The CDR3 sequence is CAWSVKGSTGELFF. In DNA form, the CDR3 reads TGTGCCTGGAGTGTCAAGGGCTCCACCGGGGAGCTGTTTTTT.

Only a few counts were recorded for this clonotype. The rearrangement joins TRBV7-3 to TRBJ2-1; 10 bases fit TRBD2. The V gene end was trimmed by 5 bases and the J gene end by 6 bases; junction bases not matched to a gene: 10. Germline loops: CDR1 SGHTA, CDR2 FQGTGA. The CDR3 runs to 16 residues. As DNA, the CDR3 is TGTGCCAGCAGCCCGAGAGCGGGGGGGCCCATCAATGAGCAGTTCTTC. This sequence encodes CASSPRAGGPINEQFF.

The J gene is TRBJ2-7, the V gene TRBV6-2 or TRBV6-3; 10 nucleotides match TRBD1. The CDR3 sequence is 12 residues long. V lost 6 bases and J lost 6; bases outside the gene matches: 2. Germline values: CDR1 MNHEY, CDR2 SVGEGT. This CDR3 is CASRWTGGEQYF. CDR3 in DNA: TGTGCCAGCAGATGGACAGGGGGCGAGCAGTACTTC.

For the CDR3, the DNA is TGTGCCAGCAGCTTAGACCACGGGGGCCAAGAGACCCAGTACTTC. This sequence encodes CASSLDHGGQETQYF. The V and J genes are TRBV7-9 and TRBJ2-5; D possibly corresponds to TRBD2 (6 bases). The germline gives CDR1 SEHNR, CDR2 FQNEAQ (reference sequence). The length of the CDR3 is 15 residues. Deletions cut 1 base from V and 1 base from J, with 10 bases between.

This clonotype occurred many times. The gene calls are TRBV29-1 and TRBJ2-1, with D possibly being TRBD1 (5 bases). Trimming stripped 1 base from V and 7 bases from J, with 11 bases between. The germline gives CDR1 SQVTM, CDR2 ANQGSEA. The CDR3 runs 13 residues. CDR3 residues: CSVEVQVSNEQFF. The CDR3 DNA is TGCAGCGTTGAAGTACAGGTTTCGAATGAGCAGTTCTTC.

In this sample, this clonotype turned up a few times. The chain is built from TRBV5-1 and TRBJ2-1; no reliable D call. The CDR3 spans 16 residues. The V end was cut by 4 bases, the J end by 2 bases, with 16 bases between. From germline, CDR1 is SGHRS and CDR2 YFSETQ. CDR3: CASSDLWAEPYNEQFF. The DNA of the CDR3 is TGCGCCAGCAGCGACCTCTGGGCGGAACCCTACAATGAGCAGTTCTTC.

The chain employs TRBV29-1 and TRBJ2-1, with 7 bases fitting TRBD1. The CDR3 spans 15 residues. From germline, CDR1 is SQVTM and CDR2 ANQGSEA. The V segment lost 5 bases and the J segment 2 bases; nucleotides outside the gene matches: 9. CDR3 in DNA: TGCAGCGTTTATCCCTCACAGGGGACCTACAATGAGCAGTTCTTC. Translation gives CSVYPSQGTYNEQFF.

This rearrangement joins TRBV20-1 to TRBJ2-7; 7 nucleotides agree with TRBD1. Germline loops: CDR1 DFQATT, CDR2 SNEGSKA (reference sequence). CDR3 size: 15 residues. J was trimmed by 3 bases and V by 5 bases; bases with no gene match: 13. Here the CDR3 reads CSALNPTGLFYEQYF. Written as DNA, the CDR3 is TGCAGTGCTCTGAATCCGACAGGGTTGTTCTACGAGCAGTACTTC.

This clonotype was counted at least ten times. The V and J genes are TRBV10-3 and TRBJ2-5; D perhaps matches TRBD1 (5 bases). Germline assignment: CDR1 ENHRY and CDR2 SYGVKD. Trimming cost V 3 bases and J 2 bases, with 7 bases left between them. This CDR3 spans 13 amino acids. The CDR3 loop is CAISEDSQETQYF. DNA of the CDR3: TGTGCCATCAGTGAAGACAGTCAAGAGACCCAGTACTTC.

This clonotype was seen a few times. CDR3 sequence reads: CASSVTGTDNEQFF. Here the CDR3 DNA reads TGTGCCAGCAGCGTCACAGGAACCGACAATGAGCAGTTCTTC. V gene TRBV9 combines with J gene TRBJ2-1; D is perhaps TRBD1 (5 bases). Germline CDR1 is SGDLS and CDR2 is YYNGEE. V was cut by 2 bases and J by 5 bases, with 11 bases left in between. The CDR3 totals 14 residues.

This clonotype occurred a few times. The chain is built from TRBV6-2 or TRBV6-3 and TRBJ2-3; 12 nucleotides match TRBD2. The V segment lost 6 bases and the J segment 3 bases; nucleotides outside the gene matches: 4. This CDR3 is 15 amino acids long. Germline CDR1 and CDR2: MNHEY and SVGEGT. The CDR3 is CASRLLAGGTDTQYF. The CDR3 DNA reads TGTGCCAGCAGGCTCCTAGCGGGAGGGACAGATACGCAGTATTTT.

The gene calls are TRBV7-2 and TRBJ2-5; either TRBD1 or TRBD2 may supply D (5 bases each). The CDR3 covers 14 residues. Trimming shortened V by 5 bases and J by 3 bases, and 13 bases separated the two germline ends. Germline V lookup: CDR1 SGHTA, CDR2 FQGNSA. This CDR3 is CASSLRGEKETQYF. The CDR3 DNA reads TGTGCCAGCAGCCTTCGGGGCGAGAAAGAGACCCAGTACTTC.

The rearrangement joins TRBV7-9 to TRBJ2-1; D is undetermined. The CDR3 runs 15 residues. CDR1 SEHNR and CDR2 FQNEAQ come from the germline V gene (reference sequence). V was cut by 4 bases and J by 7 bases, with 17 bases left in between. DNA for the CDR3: TGTGCCAGCAGCTCCCACCTTGTACAAAGGAATGAGCAGTTCTTC. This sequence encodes CASSSHLVQRNEQFF.